This T cell receptor beta chain was sequenced in a study of Graves' ophthalmopathy and Graves' hyperthyroidism. General study points: Detected in blood as well were most expanded thyroid clonotypes with frequency above 0.001. The model flagged ophthalmopathy progression at more than 70% sensitivity and 72.22% specificity. Built on 13 signatures, a model told ophthalmopathy apart from stable hyperthyroidism with almost 90% sensitivity and almost 84% specificity.

Excluded: other autoimmune disease, uncontrolled infection, pregnancy or lactation. This clonotype occurred a few times. The antigen remains undetermined. Germline CDR1 and CDR2: SNHLY and FYNNEI. This CDR3 is built from 18 residues. The ends were cut back, 5 bases at V and 5 bases at J, with 22 bases in the middle. Investigators amplified TCR beta CDR3 regions from RNA transcripts. An opening RT-PCR round employed HTBI primers and preceded a second-round multiplex PCR. One entry per CDR3 protein, called by TCRdb with MiXCR from the multiplex PCR reads. The repertoire has some 1.1 million distinct CDR3 sequences, 35% to 40% of them found once; the top ten carry approximately 10%.

The origin of this receptor is an adult man with Graves' hyperthyroidism. Sequencing input: peripheral blood or thyroid tissue (not recorded which). J is TRBJ1-6 and V is TRBV2; possibly TRBD1 for D (6 bases). This chain's CDR3 is CASSTRWGQPIHNSPLHF. The CDR3 DNA reads as TGTGCCAGCAGTACAAGGTGGGGGCAGCCTATTCATAATTCACCCCTCCACTTT.